The entry below describes one TCR beta chain. Its antigen is undetermined. The CDR3 sequence is 17 residues long. Germline-derived CDR1 and CDR2 are SGHNT and YYREEE (reference sequence). Trimming cost V 4 bases and J 1 base; bases outside gene matches: 6. The data were obtained in a study of cytomegalovirus exposure and HLA in healthy donors. About the research overall: Membership in the Caucasian-associated ancestry cluster was found for 81% of about 430 genotyped donors. Findings of the study overall: Later work showed greater clonal expansion in HLA-associated TCR beta chains than in equally common others. Analysis was carried out at a later point, and it linked a missense DCLRE1C variant to TCR beta V- and J-gene trimming.

The PCR ran on 60 Vbeta and 13 Jbeta primers. The repertoire was sequenced with immunoSEQ multiplex PCR; TCRdb's copy has only in-frame clones and lacks some. Of under 150,000 clones detected, roughly 79% appear once; the ten largest clones hold 3.1%. The chain recombines TRBV5-4 with TRBJ1-6, with TRBD1 matching over 9 bases. Sequencing was performed on PBMCs. This receptor was identified in a young man in good health and CMV-seronegative. The CDR3 sequence is CASSHRTGASYNSPLHF. The CDR3 DNA follows: TGTGCCAGCAGCCACCGGACAGGGGCGTCCTATAATTCACCCCTCCACTTT.